This paragraph reports one T cell receptor beta chain. What it binds is not known. Per the germline V gene, CDR1 is WNHNN and CDR2 is SYGVQD (reference sequence). V lost 11 bases, J lost 5 bases, and 15 bases lay in between. This CDR3 contains 12 residues. This sample was taken from a study of blood T cells in healthy people across ages. General observations from the study: As age increased, TCR beta diversity per million T cells fell in a roughly linear fashion.

Through a sample-barcoded 5' primer and a J-beta primer mix, a second PCR was run for about 6 to 11 cycles. TCRdb passed the 5' RACE reads through MiXCR, listing each CDR3 protein once. The table includes a few hundred thousand distinct CDR3 sequences, about 29% detected once. Healthy individuals of Caucasian origin from Russia, aged roughly 6 to 90, served as donors. These data were also filed under a second study, of T cells of mothers and their children.

The sequence was collected from a boy aged 2-15 years in good health. Sequencing was carried out using blood. The V call is TRBV10-1, the J call TRBJ2-5; no definite D call. The CDR3 DNA reads TGCGCCGGCCGAGTTTGGTTGGAGACCCAGTACTTC. It encodes CAGRVWLETQYF.